The sequence of this T cell receptor (beta chain) was determined in a study of blood T cell repertoires in COVID-19. Study-level background: COVID-19 samples collected from the United States, Italy and Spain covered acute and convalescent phases. The analysed material was cDNA or gDNA that came from T cells, B-cell-depleted T cells, or PBMCs.

This CDR3 contains 16 residues. The germline V and J ends were trimmed by 1 base and 6 bases, with 15 bases remaining between them. CDR1 MNHNS and CDR2 SASEGT come from the germline V gene. Original methodology: Reference gene primer amplification gave estimated nucleated cell counts. TCRdb's copy holds only in-frame clones and misses some; the assay was immunoSEQ multiplex PCR. That table supplies the V and J calls and clone size; D and trimming were determined from the DNA. The sample records roughly 300,000 clones, about 86% being singletons. The V gene is TRBV6-1, the J gene TRBJ2-2; perhaps TRBD1 as D (5 bases). The sequence was obtained from an older woman with active or convalescent COVID-19. Sequenced input: peripheral blood. CDR3 in DNA: TGTGCCAGCAGTGAAGAGAAAGGGGCTGACTCCGGGGAGCTGTTTTTT. It translates to CASSEEKGADSGELFF.